The source of this T cell receptor beta chain is a study of blood T cell repertoires in COVID-19. Germline V gene sequence: CDR1 SEHNR, CDR2 FQNEAQ (reference sequence). Trimming removed 2 bases at V and 0 bases at J, with 10 bases between. This CDR3 is built from 15 residues. The assay was immunoSEQ multiplex PCR, and TCRdb's table has in-frame clones only and misses some. The sample gives about 74,000 clones, roughly 84% of which show up once; approximately 28% is in the top ten. This TCR came from a woman aged 80 or over with active or convalescent COVID-19. Sequencing input: peripheral blood. V gene TRBV7-9 combines with J gene TRBJ1-1; D gene uncertain. The CDR3 reads CASSLFRYLNTEAFF. DNA for the CDR3: TGTGCCAGCAGCTTATTTCGGTACTTGAACACTGAAGCTTTCTTT.